The 18 T cell receptor beta chains presented below share a single source sample, sequenced in a study of blood T cell repertoires in COVID-19. The assay was immunoSEQ multiplex PCR, and TCRdb's table has in-frame clones only and misses some. The sample lists about 40,000 clones, around 85% occurring once. Sequences were obtained from peripheral blood. These receptors originate from a woman aged 55-70 years with acute or convalescent COVID-19.

The chain carries TRBV7-3 and TRBJ2-1, with D perhaps TRBD1 (6 bases). This CDR3 is built from 17 residues. V was pared by 5 bases and J by 1 base, with 18 bases between. The V gene's germline CDR1 is SGHTA and CDR2 FQGTGA. CDR3 sequence: CASSPNRARDSYNEQFF. The CDR3 DNA sequence: TGTGCCAGCAGCCCTAACAGGGCGAGGGATTCCTACAATGAGCAGTTCTTC.

This chain uses TRBV5-3 with TRBJ1-1, with a possible D match to TRBD1 (6 bases). TRBV5-3 qualifies as an ORF whose function is uncertain. The CDR3 has 14 amino acids. Trimming cost V 1 base and J 5 bases, with 12 bases left between them. This chain's CDR3 is CARSLYRANTEAFF. Written as DNA, the CDR3 is TGTGCCAGAAGCTTGTACAGGGCGAATACTGAAGCTTTCTTT.

The chain combines TRBV7-2 with TRBJ2-2; D is perhaps TRBD1 (5 bases). With 0 bases removed from V and 2 bases from J, the gap between germline ends came to 7 bases. Germline CDR1 SGHTA, CDR2 FQGNSA. The CDR3 is 15 amino acids. The CDR3, as DNA: TGTGCCAGCAGCTTAGCCACAGGAAACACCGGGGAGCTGTTTTTT. Amino acid sequence: CASSLATGNTGELFF.

This clone was observed a handful of times. The rearrangement joins TRBV6-5 to TRBJ1-6; 9 bases match TRBD1. The CDR3 extends over 14 amino acids. V shed 7 bases, J shed 7 bases, and the junction held 5 bases outside the gene matches. The germline V gene encodes CDR1 MNHEY and CDR2 SVGAGI. The CDR3 here is CASTRDRANSPLHF. The CDR3 DNA follows: TGTGCCAGCACCAGGGACAGGGCCAATTCACCCCTCCACTTT.

The V gene is TRBV12-5, the J gene TRBJ2-7; tentatively, D is TRBD1 (5 bases). Germline loops: CDR1 LGHNT, CDR2 FRNRAP. This CDR3 is 16 amino acids long. Trimming cost V 7 bases and J 3 bases, with 22 bases left between them. CDR3 coding DNA: TGTGCTAGTGCCCCGAGGCCAGGGCTTCTCGGCTACGAGCAGTACTTC. This codes for CASAPRPGLLGYEQYF.

V usage is TRBV2 and J usage is TRBJ1-3; 11 positions match TRBD1. CDR1 SNHLY and CDR2 FYNNEI come from the germline V gene. V lost 4 bases to trimming and J lost 2 bases; unmatched junction nucleotides: 10. The CDR3 loop spans 18 amino acids. For the CDR3, the DNA is TGTGCCAGCAGTGTTGGACAGGGGGCGCGGAGTGCTGGAAACACCATATATTTT. Encoded protein: CASSVGQGARSAGNTIYF.

V usage is TRBV19 and J usage is TRBJ1-5; D perhaps matches TRBD1 (6 bases). The V gene's germline CDR1 is LNHDA and CDR2 SQIVND (reference sequence). Trimming shortened V by 6 bases and J by 0 bases, and 12 bases separated the two germline ends. The CDR3 has 15 amino acids. The CDR3: CASRSHRDSNQPQHF. Here the CDR3 DNA reads TGTGCCAGTAGATCCCACAGGGATAGCAATCAGCCCCAGCATTTT.

J is TRBJ2-3 and V is TRBV5-8; 8 positions agree with TRBD2. The length of the CDR3 is 17 residues. J gave up 1 base and V 4 bases, and 11 bases lay outside the gene matches. Germline lookup yields CDR1 SGHTS and CDR2 YDEGEE. CDR3 sequence reads: CASSRGSGGLGTDTQYF. The CDR3 nucleotides read TGTGCCAGCAGCCGGGGGTCGGGGGGGCTCGGCACAGATACGCAGTATTTT. The variable domain in full, completed from reference TRBV5-8 and TRBJ2-3, reads EAGVTQSPTHLIKTRGQQATLRCSPISGHTSVYWYQQALGLGLQFLLWYDEGEERNRGNFPPRFSGRQFPNYSSELNVNALELEDSALYLCASSRGSGGLGTDTQYFGPGTRLTVL.

The J gene is TRBJ1-1, the V gene TRBV4-1, with D uncertain. V was cut by 1 base and J by 11 bases, with 11 bases left in between. Per germline, CDR1 MGHRA and CDR2 YSYEKL. This CDR3 has 12 residues. The CDR3 DNA reads TGCGCCAGCAGCCAAGGCGGGTACGGGGCTTTCTTT. This encodes CASSQGGYGAFF.

V is TRBV27 and J is TRBJ2-1, with D possibly matching TRBD2 (5 bases). V was pared by 3 bases and J by 0 bases, with 18 bases between. Germline V CDR1 and CDR2: MNHEY, SMNVEV (reference sequence). The CDR3 has 18 amino acids. In DNA, the CDR3 is TGTGCCAGCAGTTTCACCCCCCCCGGGGTGAGCTCCTACAATGAGCAGTTCTTC. Its protein product is CASSFTPPGVSSYNEQFF.

This sequence joins TRBV18 and TRBJ1-4; D gene ambiguous. Per germline, CDR1 KGHSH and CDR2 LQKENI. CDR3 length: 14 amino acids. V lost 8 bases and J lost 8, with 18 bases in between. The CDR3 sequence is CASTGDGVREKLFF. The CDR3 nucleotides are TGTGCCAGCACGGGAGATGGGGTTCGCGAAAAACTGTTTTTT.

Here the CDR3 reads CASSIGTSGSPLEQYF. The CDR3 DNA follows: TGTGCCAGTAGTATTGGGACTAGCGGGAGCCCGCTCGAGCAGTACTTC. The chain uses TRBV19 and TRBJ2-7; 14 nucleotides line up with TRBD2. The V gene's germline CDR1 is LNHDA and CDR2 SQIVND (reference sequence). V shed 3 bases and J 6 bases; nucleotides not matched to a gene: 7. This CDR3 has 16 amino acids.

The chain uses TRBV2 and TRBJ2-4; tentative D call: TRBD2 (6 bases). CDR3 length: 15 amino acids. CDR1 and CDR2 (germline): SNHLY, FYNNEI. Trimming removed 6 bases from V and 1 base from J, with 13 bases in between. Written as DNA, the CDR3 is TGTGCCAGCAGGGGGATAGCGGCGGCCAAAAACATTCAGTACTTC. It codes for CASRGIAAAKNIQYF.

This clone was detected a few times. This rearrangement joins TRBV7-9 to TRBJ2-3; D perhaps matches TRBD1 (6 bases). Germline-derived CDR1 and CDR2 are SEHNR and FQNEAQ (reference sequence). The CDR3 runs 14 residues. The ends were cut back, 5 bases at V and 2 bases at J, with 11 bases in the middle. CDR3 in amino acids: CASSPDRNTDTQYF. Written as DNA, the CDR3 is TGTGCCAGCAGCCCGGACAGAAACACAGATACGCAGTATTTT.

The CDR3 here is CASSLNTAGANVLTF. CDR3 bases: TGTGCCAGCAGCCTTAATACAGCTGGGGCCAACGTCCTGACTTTC. This rearrangement joins TRBV2 to TRBJ2-6, with D hard to call. Looked up from germline, CDR1 is SNHLY and CDR2 is FYNNEI. The CDR3 has 15 amino acids. Trimming cost V 6 bases and J 2 bases, with 11 bases left between them.

The rearrangement joins TRBV7-2 to TRBJ1-4, with a tentative D call TRBD1 (6 bases). V gave up 5 bases and J gave up 3 bases, with 13 bases separating them. The length of the CDR3 is 15 residues. Germline V CDR1 and CDR2: SGHTA, FQGNSA. Here the CDR3 DNA reads TGTGCCAGCAGCCCCCAGGGGAAGGCTAATGAAAAACTGTTTTTT. This encodes CASSPQGKANEKLFF. The full variable domain, its missing parts supplied by reference TRBV7-2 and TRBJ1-4, is GAGVSQSPSNKVTEKGKDVELRCDPISGHTALYWYRQSLGQGLEFLIYFQGNSAPDKSGLPSDRFSAERTGGSVSTLTIQRTQQEDSAVYLCASSPQGKANEKLFFGSGTQLSVL.

This chain connects TRBV20-1 to TRBJ1-1; 11 nucleotides agree with TRBD1. V was clipped by 3 bases and J by 5 bases; unmatched bases: 14. Germline CDR1 is DFQATT and CDR2 is SNEGSKA (reference sequence). CDR3 length equals 17 residues. The CDR3 bases are TGCAGTGCTAGTTTTTTGGGACAGGGGGGCGTGGGGACTGAAGCTTTCTTT. Translation: CSASFLGQGGVGTEAFF.

V and J are TRBV2 and TRBJ2-2, with D perhaps TRBD1 (6 bases). CDR3 length: 14 amino acids. V was clipped by 8 bases and J by 1 base, with 11 bases between them. Germline V CDR1 and CDR2: SNHLY, FYNNEI. The CDR3: CASHRQVNTGELFF. CDR3 in DNA: TGTGCCAGCCACCGACAGGTGAACACCGGGGAGCTGTTTTTT.